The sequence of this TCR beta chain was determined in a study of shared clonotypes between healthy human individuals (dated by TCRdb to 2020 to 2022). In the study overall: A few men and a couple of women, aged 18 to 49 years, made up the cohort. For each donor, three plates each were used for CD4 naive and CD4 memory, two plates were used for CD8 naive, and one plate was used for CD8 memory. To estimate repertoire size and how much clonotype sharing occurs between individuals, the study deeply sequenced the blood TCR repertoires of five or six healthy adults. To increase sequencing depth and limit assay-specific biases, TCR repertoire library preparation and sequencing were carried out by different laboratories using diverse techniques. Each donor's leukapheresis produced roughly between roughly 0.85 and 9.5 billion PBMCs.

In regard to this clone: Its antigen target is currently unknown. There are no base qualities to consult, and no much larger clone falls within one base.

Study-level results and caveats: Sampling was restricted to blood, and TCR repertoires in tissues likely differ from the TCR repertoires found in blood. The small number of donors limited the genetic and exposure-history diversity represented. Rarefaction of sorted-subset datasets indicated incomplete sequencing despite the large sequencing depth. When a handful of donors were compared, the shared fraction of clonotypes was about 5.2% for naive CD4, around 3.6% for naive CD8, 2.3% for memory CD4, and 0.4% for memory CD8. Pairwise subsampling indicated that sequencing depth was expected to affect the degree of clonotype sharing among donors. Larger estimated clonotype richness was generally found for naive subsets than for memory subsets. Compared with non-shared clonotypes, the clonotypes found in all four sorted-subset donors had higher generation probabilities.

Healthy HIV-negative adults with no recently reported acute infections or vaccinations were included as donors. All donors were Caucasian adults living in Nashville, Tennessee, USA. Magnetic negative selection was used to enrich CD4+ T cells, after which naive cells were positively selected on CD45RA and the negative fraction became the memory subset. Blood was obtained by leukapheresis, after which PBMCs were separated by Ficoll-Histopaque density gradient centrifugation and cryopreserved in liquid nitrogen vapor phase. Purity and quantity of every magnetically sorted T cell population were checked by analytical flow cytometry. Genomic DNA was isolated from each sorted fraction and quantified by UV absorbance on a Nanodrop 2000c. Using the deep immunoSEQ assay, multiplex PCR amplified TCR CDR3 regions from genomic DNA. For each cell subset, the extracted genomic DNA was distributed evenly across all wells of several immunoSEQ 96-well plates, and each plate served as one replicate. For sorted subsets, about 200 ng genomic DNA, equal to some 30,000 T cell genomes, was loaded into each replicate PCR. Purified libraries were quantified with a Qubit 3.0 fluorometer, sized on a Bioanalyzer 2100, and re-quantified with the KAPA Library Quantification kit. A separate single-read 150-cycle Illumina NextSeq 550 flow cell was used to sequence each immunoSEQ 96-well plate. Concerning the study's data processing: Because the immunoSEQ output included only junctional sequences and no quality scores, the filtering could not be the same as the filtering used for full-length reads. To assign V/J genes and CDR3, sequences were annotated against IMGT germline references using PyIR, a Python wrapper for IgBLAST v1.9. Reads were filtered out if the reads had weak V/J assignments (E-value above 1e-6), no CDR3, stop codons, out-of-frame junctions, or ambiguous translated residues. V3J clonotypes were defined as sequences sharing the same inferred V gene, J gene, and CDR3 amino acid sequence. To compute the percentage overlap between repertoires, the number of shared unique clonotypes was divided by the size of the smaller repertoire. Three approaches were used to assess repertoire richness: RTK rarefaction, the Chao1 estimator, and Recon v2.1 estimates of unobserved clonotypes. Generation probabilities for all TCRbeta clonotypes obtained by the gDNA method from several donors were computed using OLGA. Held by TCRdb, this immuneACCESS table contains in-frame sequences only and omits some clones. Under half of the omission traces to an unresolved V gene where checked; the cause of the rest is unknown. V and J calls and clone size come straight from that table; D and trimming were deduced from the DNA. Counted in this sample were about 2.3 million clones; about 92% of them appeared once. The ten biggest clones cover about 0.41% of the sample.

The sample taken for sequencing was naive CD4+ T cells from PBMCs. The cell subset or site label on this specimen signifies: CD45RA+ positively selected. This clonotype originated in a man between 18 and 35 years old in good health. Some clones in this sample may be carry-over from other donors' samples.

Here the CDR3 is given as CASSSSRNTEAFF. The sequenced DNA is TGTGCCAGCAGCTCCAGTCGGAACACTGAAGCTTTCTTT. Recombination linked TRBV11-2 to TRBJ1-1; the D gene cannot be named for sure. V is shortened by 4 bases, J by 1 base, and the region joining them spans 7 bases. Reading the germline V gene gives CDR1 SGHAT and CDR2 FQNNGV. The CDR3 runs 13 residues from the cysteine to the phenylalanine. The entry retains the CDR3 DNA only, 39 bases that are in frame from base 1.